These T cell receptor beta chains were read from a single sample in a study of blood T cell repertoires in COVID-19. Profiling relied on immunoSEQ multiplex PCR, and the TCRdb table lists in-frame clones only, not all of them. The table shows some 140,000 clones, with about 85% occurring only once. Sequenced material: peripheral blood. The origin of the receptors is a man aged 60 to 69 with COVID-19, enrolled during active disease. Both conserved end residues are part of each CDR3. A D gene is named only where the DNA matches it firmly. Clone size appears in some rows only: once, few, many, or a class for an expanded clone.

>15|TRBD1|TRBV19|TRBJ1-2|once
CASSETGGNRYGYTF
TGTGCCAGTAGTGAAACAGGGGGCAATCGTTATGGCTACACCTTC
>12|TRBD1|TRBV12-3/TRBV12-4|TRBJ1-2|NA
CASTGTEYGYTF
TGTGCCAGCACCGGGACAGAGTATGGCTACACCTTC
>12|NA|TRBV18|TRBJ2-7|NA
CASSPGQSEQYF
TGTGCCAGCTCACCCGGACAGTCCGAGCAGTACTTC
>14|NA|TRBV14|TRBJ1-2|NA
CASSPNRQALGYTF
TGTGCCAGCAGCCCCAACCGGCAGGCCCTTGGCTACACCTTC
>14|NA|TRBV19|TRBJ2-5|NA
CASSPDTFGETQYF
TGTGCCAGTAGTCCAGACACCTTTGGAGAGACCCAGTACTTC
>17|TRBD2|TRBV9|TRBJ2-1|NA
CASSVVPTSGSNHEQFF
TGTGCCAGCAGCGTAGTTCCGACTAGCGGGAGTAATCATGAGCAGTTCTTC
>14|NA|TRBV11-3|TRBJ2-5|few
CASSATGFQETQYF
TGTGCCAGCAGCGCCACAGGTTTCCAAGAGACCCAGTACTTC
>14|NA|TRBV24-1|TRBJ1-1|NA
CATRAGTLNTEAFF
TGTGCCACCAGGGCGGGCACTTTGAACACTGAAGCTTTCTTT
>14|TRBD2|TRBV19|TRBJ2-3|few
CASSGTSSTDTQYF
TGTGCCAGTAGTGGGACTAGCAGCACAGATACGCAGTATTTT
>15|NA|TRBV5-6|TRBJ1-1|NA
CASSLAPTVNTEAFF
TGTGCCAGCAGCTTGGCCCCGACAGTTAACACTGAAGCTTTCTTT
>16|TRBD2|TRBV7-6|TRBJ2-3|NA
CASSPGLAMGTDTQYF
TGTGCCAGCAGCCCTGGACTAGCTATGGGTACAGATACGCAGTATTTT
>15|TRBD1|TRBV27|TRBJ1-2|NA
CASSRPGQGSDGYTF
TGTGCCAGCAGTAGACCGGGACAGGGGTCGGATGGCTACACCTTC
>16|TRBD1|TRBV3-1/TRBV3-2|TRBJ1-3|few
CASSPPQRNRGDTIYF
TGTGCCAGCAGCCCCCCGCAAAGGAACAGGGGGGACACCATATATTTT
>11|NA|TRBV18|TRBJ2-1|NA
CASSLGNEQFF
TGTGCCAGCTCACTCGGCAATGAGCAGTTCTTC
>16|TRBD1|TRBV27|TRBJ1-1|once
CASSLKGQDLRSEAFF
TGTGCCAGCAGTTTAAAGGGACAGGACCTAAGGTCTGAAGCTTTCTTT
>15|TRBD1|TRBV19|TRBJ1-2|NA
CASSIVTGGNYGYTF
TGTGCCAGTAGTATAGTGACAGGGGGGAACTATGGCTACACCTTC
>16|NA|TRBV4-2|TRBJ2-2|NA
CASSQESGTIAGELFF
TGTGCCAGCAGCCAAGAGTCCGGGACAATCGCCGGGGAGCTGTTTTTT
>17|TRBD1|TRBV19|TRBJ1-5|NA
CASSQLGDRVKNQPQHF
TGTGCCAGTAGCCAGCTAGGGGACAGGGTGAAAAATCAGCCCCAGCATTTT
>15|TRBD1|TRBV6-2/TRBV6-3|TRBJ1-1|NA
CASSFSPGGNTEAFF
TGTGCCAGCAGTTTTTCGCCAGGGGGTAACACTGAAGCTTTCTTT
>14|NA|TRBV6-1|TRBJ1-5|NA
CASSEGPGSQPQHF
TGTGCCAGCAGTGAGGGCCCCGGGAGTCAGCCCCAGCATTTT
>16|TRBD1|TRBV19|TRBJ1-2|NA
CASMTPGQGYRDGYTF
TGTGCCAGTATGACCCCGGGACAGGGGTATCGGGATGGCTACACCTTC
>15|NA|TRBV7-9|TRBJ2-2|NA
CASSTGTTNTGELFF
TGTGCCAGCAGCACAGGGACTACGAACACCGGGGAGCTGTTTTTT
>14|TRBD1|TRBV7-2|TRBJ1-5|NA
CASSPGTAPRAQHF
TGTGCCAGCAGCCCCGGGACAGCTCCACGGGCCCAGCATTTT
>13|NA|TRBV3-1/TRBV3-2|TRBJ1-2|NA
CASSHPANYGYTF
TGTGCCAGCAGCCATCCCGCTAACTATGGCTACACCTTC
>14|TRBD1|TRBV7-3|TRBJ2-1|NA
CASSPGQGSNEQFF
TGTGCCAGCAGCCCAGGACAGGGGTCCAATGAGCAGTTCTTC
>16|TRBD1|TRBV7-2|TRBJ2-2|NA
CASSLGGTANTGELFF
TGTGCCAGCAGCTTAGGTGGGACAGCGAACACCGGGGAGCTGTTTTTT
>16|NA|TRBV29-1|TRBJ2-6|NA
CSVAVQALSGANVLTF
TGCAGCGTTGCAGTCCAGGCCCTCTCTGGGGCCAACGTCCTGACTTTC
>14|NA|TRBV9|TRBJ1-3|NA
CASTAGSSGNTIYF
TGTGCCAGCACCGCCGGGAGCTCTGGAAACACCATATATTTT
>15|TRBD1|TRBV11-3|TRBJ2-7|NA
CASSSSTGSTYEQYF
TGTGCCAGCAGCTCATCGACAGGGAGCACCTACGAGCAGTACTTC
>15|NA|TRBV18|TRBJ2-5|NA
CASSPPGINQETQYF
TGTGCCAGCTCACCACCCGGGATAAACCAAGAGACCCAGTACTTC
>16|NA|TRBV15|TRBJ1-2|NA
CATSRDLSAAWGGYTF
TGTGCCACCAGCAGAGATCTCTCGGCTGCCTGGGGCGGCTACACCTTC
>16|TRBD2|TRBV19|TRBJ2-3|NA
CASSRREGLGTDTQYF
TGTGCCAGTAGTAGGCGGGAGGGCCTGGGCACAGATACGCAGTATTTT
>16|TRBD2|TRBV9|TRBJ2-1|NA
CASSVPGLAGVNEQFF
TGTGCCAGCAGCGTCCCGGGACTAGCGGGAGTCAATGAGCAGTTCTTC
>19|TRBD1|TRBV19|TRBJ2-6|NA
CASRHSGTGTVSGANVLTF
TGTGCCAGTAGACATTCCGGGACAGGGACGGTCTCTGGGGCCAACGTCCTGACTTTC
>17|TRBD2|TRBV5-6|TRBJ2-5|NA
CASSYWGLPMSQETQYF
TGTGCCAGCAGCTATTGGGGACTACCCATGTCCCAAGAGACCCAGTACTTC
>15|TRBD1|TRBV6-5|TRBJ1-1|NA
CASSNGAGGNTEAFF
TGTGCCAGCAGCAACGGGGCAGGGGGTAACACTGAAGCTTTCTTT
>12|NA|TRBV11-2|TRBJ2-1|few
CASSFTYNEQFF
TGTGCCAGCAGCTTTACCTACAATGAGCAGTTCTTC
>14|NA|TRBV29-1|TRBJ1-2|NA
CSVEGTGFRYGYTF
TGCAGCGTTGAAGGAACAGGGTTTAGGTATGGCTACACCTTC
>17|TRBD1|TRBV6-1|TRBJ1-5|NA
CASSDDVTGNSNQPQHF
TGTGCCAGCAGTGACGACGTGACAGGGAATAGCAATCAGCCCCAGCATTTT
>15|NA|TRBV9|TRBJ2-1|NA
CASSVLSVPYNEQFF
TGTGCCAGCAGCGTGCTTAGCGTGCCCTACAATGAGCAGTTCTTC
>16|TRBD1|TRBV4-2|TRBJ1-3|NA
CASTETDRAPGNTIYF
TGTGCCAGCACCGAGACAGACAGGGCTCCTGGAAACACCATATATTTT
>16|NA|TRBV5-5|TRBJ2-5|NA
CASSSLRGYAQETQYF
TGTGCCAGCAGCTCTCTCCGGGGGTACGCTCAAGAGACCCAGTACTTC
>14|NA|TRBV7-3|TRBJ2-2|NA
CASSPGGFSGELFF
TGTGCCAGCAGCCCGGGGGGCTTTAGCGGGGAGCTGTTTTTT
>16|NA|TRBV11-2|TRBJ1-1|NA
CASPNNRAGMNTEAFF
TGTGCCAGTCCTAACAACAGGGCCGGGATGAACACTGAAGCTTTCTTT
>14|TRBD2|TRBV6-2/TRBV6-3|TRBJ2-5|NA
CASSYRAGEETQYF
TGTGCCAGCAGTTACCGGGCGGGAGAAGAGACCCAGTACTTC
>13|NA|TRBV5-1|TRBJ1-1|NA
CASSLMDSPQAFF
TGCGCCAGCAGCCTGATGGACAGCCCGCAAGCTTTCTTT
>15|NA|TRBV29-1|TRBJ2-7|NA
CSVEAQGFGFQEQYF
TGCAGCGTTGAAGCCCAGGGTTTTGGCTTCCAGGAGCAGTACTTC
>16|NA|TRBV6-5|TRBJ1-2|NA
CASSSPPPGLNYGYTF
TGTGCCAGCAGTTCGCCACCTCCGGGATTGAACTATGGCTACACCTTC
>16|NA|TRBV3-1/TRBV3-2|TRBJ1-1|NA
CASSQVMTGGHTEAFF
TGTGCCAGCAGCCAAGTAATGACAGGCGGGCACACTGAAGCTTTCTTT
>17|NA|TRBV19|TRBJ1-5|NA
CASRSDGQLYSNQPQHF
TGTGCCAGTAGAAGTGACGGACAGCTTTATAGCAATCAGCCCCAGCATTTT